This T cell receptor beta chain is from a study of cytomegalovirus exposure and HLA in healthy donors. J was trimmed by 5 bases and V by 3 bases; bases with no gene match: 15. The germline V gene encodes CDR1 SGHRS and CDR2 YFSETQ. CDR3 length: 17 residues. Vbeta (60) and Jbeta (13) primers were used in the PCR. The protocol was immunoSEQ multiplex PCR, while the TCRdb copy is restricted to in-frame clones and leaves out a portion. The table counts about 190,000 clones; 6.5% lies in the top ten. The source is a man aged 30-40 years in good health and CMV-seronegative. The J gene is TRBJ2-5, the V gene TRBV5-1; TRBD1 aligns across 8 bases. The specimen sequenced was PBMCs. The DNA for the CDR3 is TGCGCCAGCAGCTGGTCGGGACAGGTATTCCAAGGGGAGACCCAGTACTTC. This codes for CASSWSGQVFQGETQYF.